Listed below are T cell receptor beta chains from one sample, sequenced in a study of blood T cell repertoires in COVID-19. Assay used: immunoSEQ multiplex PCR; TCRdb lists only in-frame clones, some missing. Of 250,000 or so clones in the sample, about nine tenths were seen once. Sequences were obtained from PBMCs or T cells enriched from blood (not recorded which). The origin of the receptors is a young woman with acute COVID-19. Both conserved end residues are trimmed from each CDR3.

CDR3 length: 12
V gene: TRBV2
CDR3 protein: ASSEQAPNTEAF

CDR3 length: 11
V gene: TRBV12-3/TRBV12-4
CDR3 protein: ASSLAASYEQY

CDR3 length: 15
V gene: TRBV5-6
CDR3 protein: ASSNLAGDRNTGELF

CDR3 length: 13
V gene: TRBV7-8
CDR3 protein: ASSIFDSAYYEQY

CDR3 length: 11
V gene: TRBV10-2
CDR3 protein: ASKDRVDREQY

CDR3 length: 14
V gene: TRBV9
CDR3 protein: ASSGGLGQGQETQY

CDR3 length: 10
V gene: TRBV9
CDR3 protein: ASSVNSYGYT

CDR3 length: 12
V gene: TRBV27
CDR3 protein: ASSLGTVYNEQF

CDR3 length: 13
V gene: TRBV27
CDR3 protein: ASSRGTGPFYGYT

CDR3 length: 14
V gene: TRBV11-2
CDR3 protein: ASGLNSGAGSYEQY

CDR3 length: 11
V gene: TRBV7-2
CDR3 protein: ASSLGGGYGYT

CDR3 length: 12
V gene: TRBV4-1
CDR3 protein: ASSQGRGGQPQH

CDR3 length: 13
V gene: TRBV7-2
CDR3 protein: ASSGQGYYTDTQY

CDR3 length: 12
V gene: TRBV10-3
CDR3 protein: AISDYRGSEKLF

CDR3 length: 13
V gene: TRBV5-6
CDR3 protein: ASSGTGGVNTEAF

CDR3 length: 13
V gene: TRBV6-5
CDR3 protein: ASSRQGAAGNTIY

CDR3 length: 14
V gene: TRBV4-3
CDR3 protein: ASSPLRDYLNNEQF

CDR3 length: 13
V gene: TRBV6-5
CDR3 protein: ATGTSGWVTDTQY

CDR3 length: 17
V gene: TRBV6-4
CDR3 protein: ASSDNRSAGGQSNQPQH

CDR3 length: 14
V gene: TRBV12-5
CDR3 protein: ASGLVLGDRDTEAF

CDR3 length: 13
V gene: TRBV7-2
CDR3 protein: ASSLVGDTNTEAF

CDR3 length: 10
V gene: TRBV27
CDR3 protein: ASSWPGQPQH

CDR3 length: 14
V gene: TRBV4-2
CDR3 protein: ASSPRWERGVGELF

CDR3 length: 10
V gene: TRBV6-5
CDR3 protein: ASLGGTDTQY

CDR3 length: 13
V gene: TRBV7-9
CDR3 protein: ASSLRGTENTEAF

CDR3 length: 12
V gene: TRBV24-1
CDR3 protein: ATSETGETDTQY

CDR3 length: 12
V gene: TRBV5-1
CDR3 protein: ASSYNGQNYGYT

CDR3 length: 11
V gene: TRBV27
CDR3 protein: ASSYGGVTEAF

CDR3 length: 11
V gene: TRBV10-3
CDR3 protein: ATQGGMNTEAF

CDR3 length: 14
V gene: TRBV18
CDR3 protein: ASSRQGEHGNTEAF

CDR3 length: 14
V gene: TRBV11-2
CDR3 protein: ASSQGGQGAYNEQF

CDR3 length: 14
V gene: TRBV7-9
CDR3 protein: ASSLGIGGSDTEAF

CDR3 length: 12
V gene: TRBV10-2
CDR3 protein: ASSVRRKGEKLF

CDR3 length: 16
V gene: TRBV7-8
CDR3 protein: ASSLEGTGSSYNSPLH

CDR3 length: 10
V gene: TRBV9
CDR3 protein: ASSDFHNEQF

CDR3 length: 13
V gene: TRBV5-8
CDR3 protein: ASSTGQGRVDEQF

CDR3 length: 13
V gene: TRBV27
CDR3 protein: ASSPRESSYNEQF

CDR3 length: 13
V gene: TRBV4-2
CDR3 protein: ASSQDPGGGTEAF

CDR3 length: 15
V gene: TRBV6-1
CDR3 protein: ASSELLGQGSAYEQY

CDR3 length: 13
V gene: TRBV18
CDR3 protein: ASSPLKEAGYGYT

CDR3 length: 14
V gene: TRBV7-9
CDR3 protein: ASSFVAGGTQETQY

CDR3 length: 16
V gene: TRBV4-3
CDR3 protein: ASSQEGTGTALQETQY